This is a list of T cell receptor beta chains from one sample in a study of Graves' ophthalmopathy and Graves' hyperthyroidism. TCRdb used MiXCR to reprocess the multiplex PCR reads, holding one entry per CDR3 protein. The table includes about 1.2 million distinct CDR3 sequences, about two fifths detected once. The sample consisted of peripheral blood or thyroid tissue (not recorded which). These receptors originate from an adult man with Graves' hyperthyroidism. Each CDR3 is given with its conserved first and last residue. Each record gives: D gene, clone size, V gene, J gene, CDR3 DNA, CDR3 protein. The D gene is left open where the match is weak. A clone size is listed for some rows: how often the clone was seen (once, few, many), or a class if it is expanded.

>TRBD1|few|TRBV6-5|TRBJ2-5
TGTGCCAGCAGTCAGGACAGGGGGCGCATGGGGACCCAGTACTTC
CASSQDRGRMGTQYF
>NA|NA|TRBV7-2|TRBJ2-3
TGTGCCAGCAGCGCCAGGGGCACAGATACGCAGTATTTT
CASSARGTDTQYF
>NA|many|TRBV19|TRBJ1-2
TGTGCCAGTAGAATAATACGGACTAGCGCTGACTTAAATGGCTACACCTTC
CASRIIRTSADLNGYTF
>NA|many|TRBV9|TRBJ1-6
TGTGCCAGCAGCGAGGGGGTCTTCTATAATTCACCCCTCCACTTT
CASSEGVFYNSPLHF
>NA|many|TRBV5-1|TRBJ1-4
TGCGCCAGCAGCTTCACACCCGCAACTAATGAAAAACTGTTTTTT
CASSFTPATNEKLFF
>NA|many|TRBV10-3|TRBJ1-5
TGTGCCATCAGATCTTATGGGGGTCAGCCCCAGCATTTT
CAIRSYGGQPQHF
>TRBD1|once|TRBV6-5|TRBJ2-5
TGTGCCAGCAGTTCCCAGGGGGTCCAGGGCCCGGAGACCCAGTACTTC
CASSSQGVQGPETQYF
>NA|NA|TRBV6-1|TRBJ2-5
TGTGCCAGCAGTGAAGCACCGACCTACGAGACCCAGTACTTC
CASSEAPTYETQYF
>NA|NA|TRBV7-9|TRBJ1-3
TGTGCCGGCAGCGTCGCGGGGGCATGGACCATATATTTT
CAGSVAGAWTIYF
>TRBD1|few|TRBV11-3|TRBJ2-7
TGTGCCAGCAGCTCGACAGGGTTTGATCTATCCTTTAAATCCAGCGAGCAGTACTTC
CASSSTGFDLSFKSSEQYF
>NA|many|TRBV7-2|TRBJ2-5
TGTGCCAGCAGCTTACGGGGGCTGGGAAGGGAGACCCAGTACTTC
CASSLRGLGRETQYF
>NA|NA|TRBV12-3/TRBV12-4|TRBJ1-1
TGTGCCAGCAGATCGAGCACTGAAGCTTTCTTT
CASRSSTEAFF
>TRBD1|many|TRBV6-5|TRBJ1-5
TGTGCCAGCAGGGAACAGGGGGCGCTTAGCAATCAGCCCCAGCATTTT
CASREQGALSNQPQHF
>NA|many|TRBV14|TRBJ1-1
TGTGCCAGCAGCCCAATTCAGTGGATCAACACTGAAGCTTTCTTT
CASSPIQWINTEAFF
>NA|NA|TRBV2|TRBJ1-5
TGCGCCAGCAGCCAGGGTGAAGGGGACCTCTCTCCCCAGCATTTT
CASSQGEGDLSPQHF
>NA|NA|TRBV7-2|TRBJ2-5
TGTGCCAGCATCTTGGACAGAACCACCGGGGAGACCCAGTACTTC
CASILDRTTGETQYF
>NA|few|TRBV20-1|TRBJ1-6
TGCAGTGCTAGTGCCTCAAATTCACCCCTCCACTTT
CSASASNSPLHF